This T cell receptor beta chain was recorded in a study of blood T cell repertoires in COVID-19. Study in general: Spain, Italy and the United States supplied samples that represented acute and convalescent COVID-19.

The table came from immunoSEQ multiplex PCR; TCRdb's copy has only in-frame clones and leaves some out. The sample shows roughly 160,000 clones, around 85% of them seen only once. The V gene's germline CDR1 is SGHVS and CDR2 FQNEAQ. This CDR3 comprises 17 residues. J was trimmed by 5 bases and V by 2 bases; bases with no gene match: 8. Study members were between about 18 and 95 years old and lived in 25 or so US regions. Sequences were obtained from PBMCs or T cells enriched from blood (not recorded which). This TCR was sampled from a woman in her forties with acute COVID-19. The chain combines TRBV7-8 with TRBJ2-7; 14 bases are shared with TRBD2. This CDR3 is CASSLLPGLAGENEQYV. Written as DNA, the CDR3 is TGTGCCAGCAGCTTATTACCGGGACTAGCGGGAGAGAACGAGCAGTACGTC.